This TCR beta chain comes out of a study of Graves' ophthalmopathy and Graves' hyperthyroidism. Study conclusions and caveats: Researchers report that a 13-signature model separated ophthalmopathy from stable hyperthyroidism, posting 85% to 90% sensitivity and about 78% specificity.

The CDR3 covers 14 residues. CDR1 is SQVTM and CDR2 is ANQGSEA in the germline V gene. V gave up 6 bases and J gave up 5 bases, with 19 bases separating them. Patients were left out if they had other autoimmune diseases, uncontrolled infections, pregnancy or lactation. TCR beta CDR3 regions were amplified from RNA transcripts. RT-PCR with HTBI primers came first, then second-round multiplex PCR. Each CDR3 protein is one row after TCRdb ran MiXCR on the multiplex PCR reads. The sample records more than 300,000 distinct CDR3 sequences, 15% being singletons. In regard to this clonotype: The antigen remains unidentified.

Sequenced material: peripheral blood. This clonotype was sampled from a woman between 18 and 29 years old with stable Graves' hyperthyroidism. The chain uses TRBV29-1 and TRBJ1-1; D is ambiguous. The CDR3: CSVSVGSLGTEAFF. CDR3 nucleotides: TGCAGCGTCTCCGTCGGAAGTCTTGGAACTGAAGCTTTCTTT. The entire variable domain, with the rest obtained from reference TRBV29-1 and TRBJ1-1, is as follows: SAVISQKPSRDICQRGTSLTIQCQVDSQVTMMFWYRQQPGQSLTLIATANQGSEATYESGFVIDKFPISRPNLTFSTLTVSNMSPEDSSIYLCSVSVGSLGTEAFFGQGTRLTVV.